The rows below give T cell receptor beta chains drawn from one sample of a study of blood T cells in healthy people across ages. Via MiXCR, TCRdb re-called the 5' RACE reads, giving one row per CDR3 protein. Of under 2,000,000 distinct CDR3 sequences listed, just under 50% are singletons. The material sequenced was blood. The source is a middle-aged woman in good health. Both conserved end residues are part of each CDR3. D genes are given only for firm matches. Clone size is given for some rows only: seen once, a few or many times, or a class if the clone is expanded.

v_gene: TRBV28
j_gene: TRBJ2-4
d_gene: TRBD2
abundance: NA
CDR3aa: CASSDTSGGDKNIQYF
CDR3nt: TGTGCCAGCAGTGATACTAGCGGGGGGGACAAAAACATTCAGTACTTC

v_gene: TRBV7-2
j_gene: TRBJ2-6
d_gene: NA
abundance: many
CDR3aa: CASSLQGANVLTF
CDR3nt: TGTGCCAGCAGCTTACAGGGGGCCAACGTCCTGACTTTC

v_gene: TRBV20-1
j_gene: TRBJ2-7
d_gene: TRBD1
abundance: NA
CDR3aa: CSASGPNPAPGQNYEQYF
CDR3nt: TGCAGTGCTAGTGGGCCCAACCCCGCGCCGGGACAGAACTACGAGCAGTACTTC

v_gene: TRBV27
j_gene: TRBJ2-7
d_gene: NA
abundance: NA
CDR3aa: CASSFTGIYYEQYF
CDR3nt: TGTGCCAGCAGTTTTACAGGGATATACTACGAGCAGTACTTC

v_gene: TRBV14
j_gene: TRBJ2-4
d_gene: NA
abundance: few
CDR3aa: CASSQVQVGIQYF
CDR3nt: TGTGCCAGCAGCCAAGTCCAGGTTGGCATTCAGTACTTC

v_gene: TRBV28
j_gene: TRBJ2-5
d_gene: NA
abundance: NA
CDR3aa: CASSPPDSQETQYF
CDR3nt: TGTGCCAGCAGTCCCCCGGACTCGCAAGAGACCCAGTACTTC

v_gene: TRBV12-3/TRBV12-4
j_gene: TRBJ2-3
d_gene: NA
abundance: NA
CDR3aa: CASSTRDGDTDTQYF
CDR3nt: TGTGCCAGCAGTACCCGGGACGGGGACACAGATACGCAGTATTTT

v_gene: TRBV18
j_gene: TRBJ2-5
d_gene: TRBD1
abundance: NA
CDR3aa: CASSSEGAETQYF
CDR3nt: TGTGCCAGCTCGTCCGAGGGGGCAGAGACCCAGTACTTC

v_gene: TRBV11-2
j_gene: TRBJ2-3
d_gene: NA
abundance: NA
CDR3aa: CASSLTRGSETQYF
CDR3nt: TGTGCCAGCAGCTTAACAAGGGGGTCAGAGACGCAGTATTTT

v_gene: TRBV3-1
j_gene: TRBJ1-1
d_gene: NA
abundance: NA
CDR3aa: CASSQEGPGTEAFF
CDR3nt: TGTGCCAGCAGCCAAGAGGGGCCAGGCACTGAAGCTTTCTTT

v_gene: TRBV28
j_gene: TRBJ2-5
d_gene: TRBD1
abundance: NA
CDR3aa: CASSLTSGTGLQETQYF
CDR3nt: TGTGCCAGCAGTCTTACCTCCGGGACAGGCCTGCAAGAGACCCAGTACTTC

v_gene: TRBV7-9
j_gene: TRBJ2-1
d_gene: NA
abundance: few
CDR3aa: CASSLAPLAYNGEQFF
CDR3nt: TGTGCCAGCAGCTTAGCTCCCCTGGCGTACAATGGTGAGCAGTTCTTC

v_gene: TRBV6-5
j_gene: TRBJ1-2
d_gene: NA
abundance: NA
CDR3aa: CASSPGHAYGYTF
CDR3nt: TGTGCCAGCAGTCCCGGACACGCATATGGCTACACCTTC

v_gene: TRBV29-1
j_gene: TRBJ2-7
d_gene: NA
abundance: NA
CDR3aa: CSVEDRWAQYF
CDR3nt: TGCAGCGTTGAAGACAGGTGGGCCCAGTACTTC

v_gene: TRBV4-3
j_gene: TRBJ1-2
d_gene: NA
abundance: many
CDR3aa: CASSQDISGGYGYTF
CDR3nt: TGCGCCAGCAGCCAAGATATATCTGGGGGTTATGGCTACACCTTC

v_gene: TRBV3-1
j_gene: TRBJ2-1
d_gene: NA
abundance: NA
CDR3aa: CASSHAGEQFF
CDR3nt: TGTGCCAGCAGCCATGCGGGGGAGCAGTTCTTC

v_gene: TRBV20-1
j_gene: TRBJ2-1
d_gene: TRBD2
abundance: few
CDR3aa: CSARRTSKNEQFF
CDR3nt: TGCAGTGCGCGGAGGACTAGCAAGAATGAGCAGTTCTTC

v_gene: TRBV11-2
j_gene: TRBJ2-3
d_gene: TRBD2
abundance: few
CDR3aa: CASSHRRGGTSGGPRTSTDTQYF
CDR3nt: TGTGCCAGCAGCCATCGTCGGGGGGGGACTAGCGGGGGCCCAAGGACTAGCACAGATACGCAGTATTTT

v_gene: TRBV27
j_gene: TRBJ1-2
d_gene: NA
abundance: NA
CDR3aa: CASSSSGRYGYTF
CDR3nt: TGTGCCAGCAGTTCATCAGGGCGCTATGGCTACACCTTC

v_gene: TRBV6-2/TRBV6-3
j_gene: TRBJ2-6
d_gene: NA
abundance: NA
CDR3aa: CASSYSKGGLSGANVLTF
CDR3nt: TGTGCCAGCAGTTATTCTAAGGGAGGCCTCTCTGGGGCCAACGTCCTGACTTTC

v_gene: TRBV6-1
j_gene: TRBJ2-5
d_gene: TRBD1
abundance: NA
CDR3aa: CAITNLGQAELQETQYF
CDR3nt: TGTGCCATCACCAACCTCGGACAGGCAGAACTACAAGAGACCCAGTACTTC

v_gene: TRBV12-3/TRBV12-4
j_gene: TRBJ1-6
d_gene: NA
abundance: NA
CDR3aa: CASSFLGRGGNSPLHF
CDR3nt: TGTGCCAGCAGTTTCCTCGGACGCGGGGGTAATTCACCCCTCCACTTT

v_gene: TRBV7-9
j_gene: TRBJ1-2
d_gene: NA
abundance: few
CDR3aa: CASSPRQSTNYGYTF
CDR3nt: TGTGCCAGCAGCCCACGACAGTCGACCAACTATGGCTACACCTTC

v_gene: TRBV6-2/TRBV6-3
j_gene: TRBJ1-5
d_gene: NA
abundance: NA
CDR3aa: CASSYSSYGNQPQHF
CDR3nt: TGTGCCAGCAGTTACTCCAGCTATGGCAATCAGCCCCAGCATTTT

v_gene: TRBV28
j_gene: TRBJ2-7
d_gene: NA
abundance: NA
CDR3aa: CASDKRRQGGYEQYF
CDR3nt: TGCGCCAGCGACAAGAGGAGGCAGGGGGGCTACGAGCAGTACTTC

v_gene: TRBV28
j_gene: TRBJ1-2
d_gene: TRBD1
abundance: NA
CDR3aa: CASSFGQGLRYTF
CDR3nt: TGTGCCAGCAGTTTCGGACAGGGGCTACGCTACACCTTC

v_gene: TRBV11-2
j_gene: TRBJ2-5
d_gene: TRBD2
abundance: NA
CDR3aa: CASSFPLMAGGPLRPQETQYF
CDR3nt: TGTGCCAGCAGCTTCCCGTTGATGGCGGGGGGGCCTTTGAGGCCGCAAGAGACCCAGTACTTC

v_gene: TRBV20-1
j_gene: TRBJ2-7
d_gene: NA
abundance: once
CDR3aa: CSASHRDYEQYF
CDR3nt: TGCAGTGCTAGCCACAGGGACTACGAGCAGTACTTC

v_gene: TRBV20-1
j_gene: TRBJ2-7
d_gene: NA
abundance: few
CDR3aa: CSAREPQGAYEQYF
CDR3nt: TGCAGTGCTAGAGAACCTCAGGGTGCCTACGAGCAGTACTTC

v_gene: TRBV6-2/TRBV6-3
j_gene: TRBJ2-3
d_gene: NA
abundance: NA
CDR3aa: CASSGKGYTDTQYF
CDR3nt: TGTGCCAGCAGTGGGAAGGGGTACACAGATACGCAGTATTTT

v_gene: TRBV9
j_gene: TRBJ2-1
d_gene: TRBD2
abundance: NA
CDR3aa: CASSVEIAGSGEQFF
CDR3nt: TGTGCCAGCAGCGTAGAGATAGCGGGGTCCGGGGAGCAGTTCTTC

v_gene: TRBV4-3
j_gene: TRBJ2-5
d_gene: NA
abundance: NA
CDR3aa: CASSQADSYQETQYF
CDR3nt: TGCGCCAGCAGCCAAGCGGACTCGTACCAAGAGACCCAGTACTTC

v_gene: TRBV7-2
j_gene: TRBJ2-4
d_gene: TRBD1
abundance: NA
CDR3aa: CASSLNRGTDIQYF
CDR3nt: TGTGCCAGCAGCTTGAACAGGGGTACTGACATTCAGTACTTC

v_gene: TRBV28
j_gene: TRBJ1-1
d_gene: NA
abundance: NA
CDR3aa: CASSQRRGSEAFF
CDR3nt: TGTGCCAGCAGCCAACGTAGGGGGAGTGAAGCTTTCTTT

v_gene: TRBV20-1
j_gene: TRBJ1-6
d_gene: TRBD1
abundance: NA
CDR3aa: CSAIQQGLRDSPLHF
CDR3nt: TGCAGTGCTATACAACAGGGGCTACGGGATTCACCCCTCCACTTT

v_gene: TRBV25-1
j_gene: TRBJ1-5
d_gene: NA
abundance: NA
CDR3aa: CASSESGSNQPQHF
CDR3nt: TGTGCCAGCAGTGAATCCGGTAGCAATCAGCCCCAGCATTTT

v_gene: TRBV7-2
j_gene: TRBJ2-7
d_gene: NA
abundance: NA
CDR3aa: CASSLAGTEKETLYF
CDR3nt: TGTGCCAGCAGCTTAGCTGGGACGGAGAAAGAGACCCTGTACTTC

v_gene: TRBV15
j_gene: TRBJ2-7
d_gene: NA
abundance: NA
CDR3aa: CATSRDALGDEQYF
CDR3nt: TGTGCCACCAGCAGAGATGCTCTCGGGGACGAGCAGTACTTC

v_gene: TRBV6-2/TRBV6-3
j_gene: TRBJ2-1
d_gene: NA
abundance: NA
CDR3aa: CASSYLGAIVNEQFF
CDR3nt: TGTGCCAGCAGTTACTTGGGGGCGATCGTCAATGAGCAGTTCTTC

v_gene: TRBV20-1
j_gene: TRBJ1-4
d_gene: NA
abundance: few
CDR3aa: CSARGGTGTTNEKLFF
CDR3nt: TGCAGTGCTAGGGGGGGTACCGGGACAACTAATGAAAAACTGTTTTTT

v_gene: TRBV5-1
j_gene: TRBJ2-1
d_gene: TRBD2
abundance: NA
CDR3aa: CASTYGGGSYNEQFF
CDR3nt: TGCGCCAGCACCTATGGCGGGGGCTCCTACAATGAGCAGTTCTTC

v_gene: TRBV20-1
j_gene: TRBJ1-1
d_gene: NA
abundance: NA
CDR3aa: CSARDNTEAFF
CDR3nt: TGCAGTGCTCGGGATAACACTGAAGCTTTCTTT

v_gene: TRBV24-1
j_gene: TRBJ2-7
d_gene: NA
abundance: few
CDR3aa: CATSDSRTNRDEQYF
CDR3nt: TGTGCCACCAGTGATTCTCGGACCAACCGTGACGAGCAGTACTTC

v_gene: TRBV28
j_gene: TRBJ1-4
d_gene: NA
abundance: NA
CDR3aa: CASNRVGEKLFF
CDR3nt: TGTGCCAGCAATCGAGTTGGGGAAAAACTGTTTTTT

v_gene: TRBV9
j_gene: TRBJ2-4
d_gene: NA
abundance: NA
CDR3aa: CASSVGGDLQNIQYF
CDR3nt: TGTGCCAGCAGCGTAGGAGGGGACCTACAAAACATTCAGTACTTC

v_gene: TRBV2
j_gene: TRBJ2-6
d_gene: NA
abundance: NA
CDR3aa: CAGSDGTGANVLTF
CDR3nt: TGTGCCGGCAGTGACGGTACCGGGGCCAACGTCCTGACTTTC

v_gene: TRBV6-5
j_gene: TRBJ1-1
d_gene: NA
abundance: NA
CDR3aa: CASSYTGTTEAFF
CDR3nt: TGTGCCAGCAGTTACACTGGAACCACTGAAGCTTTCTTT

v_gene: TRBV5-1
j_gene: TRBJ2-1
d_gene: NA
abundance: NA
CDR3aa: CASSYNTGILPFF
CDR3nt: TGCGCCAGCAGCTACAATACCGGGATCCTCCCGTTCTTC

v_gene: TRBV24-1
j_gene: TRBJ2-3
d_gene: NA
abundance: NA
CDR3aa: CATSEGGNPTDTQYF
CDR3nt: TGTGCCACCAGTGAAGGCGGCAACCCCACAGATACGCAGTATTTT

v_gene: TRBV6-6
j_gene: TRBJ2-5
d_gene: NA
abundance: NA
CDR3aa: CASLDFQETQYF
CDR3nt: TGTGCCAGCTTAGACTTTCAAGAGACCCAGTACTTC